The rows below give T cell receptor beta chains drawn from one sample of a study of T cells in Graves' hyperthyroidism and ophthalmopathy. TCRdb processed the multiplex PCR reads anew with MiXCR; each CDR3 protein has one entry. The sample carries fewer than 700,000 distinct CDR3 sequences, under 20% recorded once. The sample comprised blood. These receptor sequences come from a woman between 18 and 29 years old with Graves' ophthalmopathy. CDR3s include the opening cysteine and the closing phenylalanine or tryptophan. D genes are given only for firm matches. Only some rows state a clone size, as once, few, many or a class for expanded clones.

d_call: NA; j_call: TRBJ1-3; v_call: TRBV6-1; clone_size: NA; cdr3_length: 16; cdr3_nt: TGTGCCAGCAGTGAAGTCCCTCCGCTCTCTGGAAACACCATATATTTT; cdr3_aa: CASSEVPPLSGNTIYF
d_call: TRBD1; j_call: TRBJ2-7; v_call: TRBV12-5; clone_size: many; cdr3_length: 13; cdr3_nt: TGTGCTAGTGGTTTGGACAGGGGCCACGAGCAGTACTTC; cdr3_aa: CASGLDRGHEQYF
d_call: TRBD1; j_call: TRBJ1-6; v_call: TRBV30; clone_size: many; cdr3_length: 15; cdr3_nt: TGTGCCTGGAGTGTAAGGGGACAGGGTTCATCACCCCTCCACTTT; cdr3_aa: CAWSVRGQGSSPLHF
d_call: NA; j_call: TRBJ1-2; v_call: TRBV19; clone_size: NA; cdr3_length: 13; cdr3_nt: TGTGCCAGTTCCGGACAGTCCTACTATGGCTACACCTTC; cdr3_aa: CASSGQSYYGYTF
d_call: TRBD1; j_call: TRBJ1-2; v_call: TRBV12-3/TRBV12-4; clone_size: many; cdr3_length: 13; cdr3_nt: TGTGCCAGCAGTGTACAGGGGGCGCGGGGCTACACCTTC; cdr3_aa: CASSVQGARGYTF
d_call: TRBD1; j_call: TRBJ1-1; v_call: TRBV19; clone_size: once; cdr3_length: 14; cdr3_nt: TGTGCCAGTATCGGGGACAGGGCGGACACTGAAGCTTTCTTT; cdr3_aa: CASIGDRADTEAFF
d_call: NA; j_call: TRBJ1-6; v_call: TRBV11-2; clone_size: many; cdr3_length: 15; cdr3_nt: TGTGCCAGCAGCTTAGGGGGCCAAGATAATTCACCCCTCCACTTT; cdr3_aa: CASSLGGQDNSPLHF
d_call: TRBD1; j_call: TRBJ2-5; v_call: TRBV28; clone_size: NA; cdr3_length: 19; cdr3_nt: TGTGCCAGCAGTACCCAAGGCTGGGTTGGGGACAGGGTAGAAGAGACCCAGTACTTC; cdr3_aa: CASSTQGWVGDRVEETQYF
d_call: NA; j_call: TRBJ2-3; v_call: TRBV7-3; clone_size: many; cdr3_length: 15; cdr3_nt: TGTGCCAGCAGCTTATCGGGGGGCAATACAGATACGCAGTATTTT; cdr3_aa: CASSLSGGNTDTQYF
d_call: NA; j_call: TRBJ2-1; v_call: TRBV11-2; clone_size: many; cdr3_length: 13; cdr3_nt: TGTGCCAGCAGCTTAAGATTAAGAAATGAGCAGTTCTTC; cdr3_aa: CASSLRLRNEQFF
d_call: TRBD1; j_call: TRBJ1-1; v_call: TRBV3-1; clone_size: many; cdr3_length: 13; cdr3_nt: TGTGCCAGCAGGGGACAGGGTCCCACTGAAGCTTTCTTT; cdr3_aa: CASRGQGPTEAFF
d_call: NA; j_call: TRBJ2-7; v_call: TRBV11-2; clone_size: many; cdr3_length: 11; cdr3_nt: TGTGCCAGCAGCTTAATCGACGAGCAGTACTTC; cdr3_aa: CASSLIDEQYF
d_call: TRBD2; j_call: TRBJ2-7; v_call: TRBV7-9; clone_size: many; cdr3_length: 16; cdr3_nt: TGTGCCAGCAGCCGTGTGACGCGGGAGGACTCCTACGAGCAGTACTTC; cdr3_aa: CASSRVTREDSYEQYF
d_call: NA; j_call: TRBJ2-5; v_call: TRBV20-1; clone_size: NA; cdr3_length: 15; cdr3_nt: TGCAGTGCTAGAGATTGGGGATTTGGCTCAGAGACCCAGTACTTC; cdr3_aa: CSARDWGFGSETQYF
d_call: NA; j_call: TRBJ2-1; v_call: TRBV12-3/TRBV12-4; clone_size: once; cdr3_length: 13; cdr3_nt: TGTGGCAGCAGTGCCCTCGGCGGCAATGAGCAGTTCTTC; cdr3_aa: CGSSALGGNEQFF
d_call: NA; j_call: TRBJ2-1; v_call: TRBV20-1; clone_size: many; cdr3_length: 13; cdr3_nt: TGCAGTGCTCGGAAGGTCTCCTACAATGAGCAGTTCTTC; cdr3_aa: CSARKVSYNEQFF
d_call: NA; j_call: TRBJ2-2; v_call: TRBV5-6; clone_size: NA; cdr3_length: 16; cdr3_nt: TGTGCCAGCAGCTTGCGGCACCAAGGTATTCCCGGGGAGCTGTTTTTT; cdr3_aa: CASSLRHQGIPGELFF
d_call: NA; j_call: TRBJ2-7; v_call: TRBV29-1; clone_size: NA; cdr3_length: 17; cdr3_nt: TGCAGCGTTGAAGAAGACCCCATCGCGGGGTTCTCCTACGAGCAGTACTTC; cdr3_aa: CSVEEDPIAGFSYEQYF
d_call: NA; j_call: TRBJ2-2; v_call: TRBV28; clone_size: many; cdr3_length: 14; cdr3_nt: TGTGCCAGCAGTTCGAACTCAGGCACCGGGGAGCTGTTTTTT; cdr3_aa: CASSSNSGTGELFF
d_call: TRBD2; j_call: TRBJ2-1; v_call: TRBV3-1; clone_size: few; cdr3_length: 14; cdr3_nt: TGTGCCAGCAGCCAAGCGGGGGGATACAATGAGCAGTTCTTC; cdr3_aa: CASSQAGGYNEQFF
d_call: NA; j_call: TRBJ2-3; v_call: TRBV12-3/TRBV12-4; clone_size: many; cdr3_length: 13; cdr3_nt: TGTGCCAGCAGTTTTGGGCTCATCGATACGCAGTATTTT; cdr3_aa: CASSFGLIDTQYF
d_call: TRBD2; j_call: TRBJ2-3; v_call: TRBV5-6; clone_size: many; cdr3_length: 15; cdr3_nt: TGTGCCAGCAGCTTCGGGGAGGGCCTCACAGATACGCAGTATTTT; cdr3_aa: CASSFGEGLTDTQYF
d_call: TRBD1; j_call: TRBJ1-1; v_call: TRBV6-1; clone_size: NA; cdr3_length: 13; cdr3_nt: TGTGCCAGCACCCAAAGGGACAGCCCTGAAGCTTTCTTT; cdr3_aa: CASTQRDSPEAFF
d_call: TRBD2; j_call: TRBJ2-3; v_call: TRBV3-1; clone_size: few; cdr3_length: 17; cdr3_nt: TGTGCCAGCAGCCAAGACTGGAGTAGCGGGGTAACAGATACGCAGTATTTT; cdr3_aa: CASSQDWSSGVTDTQYF
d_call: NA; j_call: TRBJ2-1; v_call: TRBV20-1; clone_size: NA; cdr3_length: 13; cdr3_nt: TGCAGTGCTAGGCCCCGGGGAACCGATGAGCAGTTCTTC; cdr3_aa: CSARPRGTDEQFF
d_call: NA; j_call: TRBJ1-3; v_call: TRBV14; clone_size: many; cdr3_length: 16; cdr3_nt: TGTGCCAGCAAAGGGGCAGGGTCCCCCTCTGGAAACACCATATATTTT; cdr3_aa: CASKGAGSPSGNTIYF
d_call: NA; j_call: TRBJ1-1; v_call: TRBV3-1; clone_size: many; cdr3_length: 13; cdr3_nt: TGTGCCAGCAGCCAGTATGGACAGCCTGAAGCTTTCTTT; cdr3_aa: CASSQYGQPEAFF
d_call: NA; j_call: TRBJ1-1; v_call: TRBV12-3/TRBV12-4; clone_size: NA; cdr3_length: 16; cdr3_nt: TGTGCCAGTCAAACCCGGGGAGACGGCCAGAACACTGAAGCTTTCTTT; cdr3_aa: CASQTRGDGQNTEAFF
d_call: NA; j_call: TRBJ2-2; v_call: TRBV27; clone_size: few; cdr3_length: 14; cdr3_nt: TGTGCCAGCAGTTTGCGAAGGGACCCCGGGGAGCTGTTTTTT; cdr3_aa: CASSLRRDPGELFF
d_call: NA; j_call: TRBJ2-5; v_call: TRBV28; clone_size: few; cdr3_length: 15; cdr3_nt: TGTGCCAGCAGGCGGGAATTAGGTCTCCAAGAGACCCAGTACTTC; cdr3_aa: CASRRELGLQETQYF
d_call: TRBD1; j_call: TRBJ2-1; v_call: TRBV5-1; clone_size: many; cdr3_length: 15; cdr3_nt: TGCGCCAGCAGCTCCGGGACAGATCTCTACAATGAGCAGTTCTTC; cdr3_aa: CASSSGTDLYNEQFF
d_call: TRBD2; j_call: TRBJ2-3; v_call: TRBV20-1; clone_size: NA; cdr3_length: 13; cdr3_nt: TGCAGTGCCCTTACGGGGGGGCCAGATACGCAGTATTTT; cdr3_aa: CSALTGGPDTQYF
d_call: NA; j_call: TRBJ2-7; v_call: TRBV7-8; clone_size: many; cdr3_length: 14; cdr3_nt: TGTGCCAGCAGCTTAGCCGGACAGCTCTACGAGCAGTACTTC; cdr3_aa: CASSLAGQLYEQYF
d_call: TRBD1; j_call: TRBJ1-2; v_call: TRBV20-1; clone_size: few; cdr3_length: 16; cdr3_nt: TGCAGTGCTAGTTTAAAATGGACAGGGGGGTCCTATGGCTACACCTTC; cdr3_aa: CSASLKWTGGSYGYTF
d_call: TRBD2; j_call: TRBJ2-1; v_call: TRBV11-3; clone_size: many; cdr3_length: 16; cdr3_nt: TGTGCCAGCAGCTCCCTATGGGGAGGGTACTACAATGAGCAGTTCTTC; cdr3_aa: CASSSLWGGYYNEQFF
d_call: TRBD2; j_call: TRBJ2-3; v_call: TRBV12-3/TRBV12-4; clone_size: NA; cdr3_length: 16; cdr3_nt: TGTGCCAGCAGCGCCTCCGGGGGGAAGAGCACAGATACGCAGTATTTT; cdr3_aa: CASSASGGKSTDTQYF
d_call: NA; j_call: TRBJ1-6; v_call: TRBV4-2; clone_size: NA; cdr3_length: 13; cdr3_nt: TGTGCCAGCAGCCAAGAAGGGCCTTCACCCCTCCACTTT; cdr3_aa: CASSQEGPSPLHF
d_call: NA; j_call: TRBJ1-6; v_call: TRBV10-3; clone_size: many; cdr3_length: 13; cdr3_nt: TGTGCCATCAGTGAGTCAGGACGGCTGTCCCTCCACTTT; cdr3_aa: CAISESGRLSLHF
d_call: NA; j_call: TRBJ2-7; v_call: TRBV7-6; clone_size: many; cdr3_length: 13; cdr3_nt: TGTGCCAGCAGCCCGGACGTTAGATACGAGCAGTACTTC; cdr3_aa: CASSPDVRYEQYF
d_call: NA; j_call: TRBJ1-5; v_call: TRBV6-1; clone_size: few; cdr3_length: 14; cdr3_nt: TGTGCCAGCGGCCGTGAGGGAGGCAATCAGCCCCAGCATTTT; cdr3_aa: CASGREGGNQPQHF
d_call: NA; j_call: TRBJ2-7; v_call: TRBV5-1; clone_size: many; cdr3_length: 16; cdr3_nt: TGCGCCAGCAGCGTGGACAGTTCAGGGGACTCCTACGAGCAGTACTTC; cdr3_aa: CASSVDSSGDSYEQYF
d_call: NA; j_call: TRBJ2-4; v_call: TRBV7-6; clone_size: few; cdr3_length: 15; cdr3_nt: TGTGCCAGCAGCTTAGCGCAGGGGGCCAAAAACATTCAGTACTTC; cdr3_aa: CASSLAQGAKNIQYF
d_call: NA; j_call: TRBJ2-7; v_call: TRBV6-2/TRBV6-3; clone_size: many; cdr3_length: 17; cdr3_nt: TGTGCCAGCAGTTACGACCCTTTTTTTGGGGGATCCTACGAGCAGTACTTC; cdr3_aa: CASSYDPFFGGSYEQYF
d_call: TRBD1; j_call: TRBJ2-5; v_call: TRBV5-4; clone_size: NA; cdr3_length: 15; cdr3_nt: TGTGCCAGCAGTAGCCCAGGGGGATTTCAAGAGACCCAGTACTTC; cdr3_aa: CASSSPGGFQETQYF
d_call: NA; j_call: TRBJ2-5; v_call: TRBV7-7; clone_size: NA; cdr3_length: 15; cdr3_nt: TGTGCTAGCAGCTTACTGGGGTATCCGGAGGAGACCCAGTACTTC; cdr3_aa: CASSLLGYPEETQYF
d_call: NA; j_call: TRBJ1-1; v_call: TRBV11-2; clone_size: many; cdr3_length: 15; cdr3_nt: TGTGCCAGCACCCCCCTTGGCAAAATGAACACTGAAGCTTTCTTT; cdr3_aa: CASTPLGKMNTEAFF
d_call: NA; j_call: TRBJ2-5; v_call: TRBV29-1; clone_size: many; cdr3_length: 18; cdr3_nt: TGCAGCGTTGAGAGGGGAAGACAGGGAGGGATCGGCCAAGAGACCCAGTACTTC; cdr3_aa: CSVERGRQGGIGQETQYF
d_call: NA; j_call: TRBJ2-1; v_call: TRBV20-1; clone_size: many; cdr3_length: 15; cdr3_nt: TGCAGTGCGCTTAGCCTTCGGGGGCAATGGGATGAGCAGTTCTTC; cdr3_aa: CSALSLRGQWDEQFF
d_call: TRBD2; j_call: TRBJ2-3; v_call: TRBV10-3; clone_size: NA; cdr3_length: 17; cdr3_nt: TGTGCCATCAGGGGACTAGCGGGAGGAGCATACACAGATACGCAGTATTTT; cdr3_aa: CAIRGLAGGAYTDTQYF
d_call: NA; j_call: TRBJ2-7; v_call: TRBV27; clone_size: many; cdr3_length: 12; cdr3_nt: TGTGCCAGCAGACGAGGACAGAACGAGCAGTACTTC; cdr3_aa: CASRRGQNEQYF
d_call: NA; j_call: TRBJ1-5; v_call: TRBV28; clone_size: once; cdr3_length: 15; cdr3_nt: TGTGCCAGCAGTTACCGGGACGGCGGTCTTAAGCCCCAGCATTTT; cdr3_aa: CASSYRDGGLKPQHF
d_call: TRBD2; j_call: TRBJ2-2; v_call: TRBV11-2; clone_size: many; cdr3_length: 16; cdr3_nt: TGTGCCAGCAGCCAGGGACTAGCGGCGAACACCGGGGAGCTGTTTTTT; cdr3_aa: CASSQGLAANTGELFF
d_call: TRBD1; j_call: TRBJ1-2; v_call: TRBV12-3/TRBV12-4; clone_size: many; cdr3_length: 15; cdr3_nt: TGTGCCAGCAGGGGAACGACAGGGCCTGGGTATGGCTACACCTTC; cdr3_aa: CASRGTTGPGYGYTF
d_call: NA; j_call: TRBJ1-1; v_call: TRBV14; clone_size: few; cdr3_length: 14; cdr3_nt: TGTGCCAGCAGCCAAGCAGGGCGGAGTACTGAAGCTTTCTTT; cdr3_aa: CASSQAGRSTEAFF
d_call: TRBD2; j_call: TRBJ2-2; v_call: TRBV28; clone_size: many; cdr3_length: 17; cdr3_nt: TGTGCCAGCAGGGCCTATGGACTAGCGGGGGTCACCGGGGAGCTGTTTTTT; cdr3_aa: CASRAYGLAGVTGELFF